A selection of T cell receptor beta chains follows, all from one sample in a study of cytomegalovirus exposure and HLA in healthy donors. Some clones are missing from TCRdb's copy, which holds only in-frame ones; the method was immunoSEQ multiplex PCR. The table shows approximately 27,000 clones, with 70% occurring only once. Sample: PBMCs. All receptors derive from a woman between 45 and 65 years old in good health and CMV-seronegative. Each CDR3 is given with its conserved first and last residue. A D gene is named only where the DNA matches it firmly. Size is omitted from some rows. Given values are once, few, many or a class for expanded clones.

NA	TRBJ2-2	TRBV15	NA	CATSKGDTGELFF	TGTGCCACCAGCAAAGGGGACACCGGGGAGCTGTTTTTT
TRBD1	TRBJ1-3	TRBV15	NA	CATSNRGLGNTIYF	TGTGCCACCAGCAACAGGGGTTTGGGAAACACCATATATTTT
TRBD1	TRBJ2-1	TRBV30	NA	CAWSPGQGKFF	TGTGCCTGGAGCCCCGGACAGGGAAAGTTCTTC
NA	TRBJ1-1	TRBV7-7	NA	CASSLGQGTEAFF	TGTGCCAGCAGCTTAGGGCAGGGGACTGAAGCTTTCTTT
NA	TRBJ2-1	TRBV20-1	NA	CSCPTGNEQFF	TGCAGTTGCCCAACAGGGAATGAGCAGTTCTTC
TRBD1	TRBJ1-5	TRBV19	NA	CASKVYGTGDQPQHF	TGTGCCAGTAAGGTGTATGGGACAGGGGATCAGCCCCAGCATTTT
TRBD2	TRBJ2-1	TRBV6-5	few	CASSLAGTSGQNEQFF	TGTGCCAGCAGTTTAGCCGGGACTAGCGGACAAAATGAGCAGTTCTTC
NA	TRBJ1-1	TRBV29-1	few	CSSLRGFGTEAFF	TGCAGCTCTCTGCGGGGGTTCGGCACTGAAGCTTTCTTT
NA	TRBJ2-3	TRBV10-1	NA	CASSDSAGITDTQYF	TGCGCCAGCAGTGACTCGGCAGGCATCACAGATACGCAGTATTTT
TRBD2	TRBJ2-5	TRBV19	NA	CASSTSGTSGQTQYF	TGTGCCAGTAGTACCTCCGGGACTAGCGGACAGACCCAGTACTTC
NA	TRBJ1-1	TRBV5-1	NA	CASSFSPAQGEAFF	TGCGCCAGCAGCTTTAGCCCAGCCCAAGGTGAAGCTTTCTTT
NA	TRBJ2-7	TRBV28	NA	CASSLSRAGTYEQYF	TGTGCCAGCAGTTTATCTCGGGCGGGAACCTACGAGCAGTACTTC
NA	TRBJ1-1	TRBV5-4	NA	CASGKMNTEAFF	TGTGCCTCGGGAAAGATGAACACTGAAGCTTTCTTT
TRBD1	TRBJ1-2	TRBV7-6	medium-sized	CASSLGGLDRAF	TGTGCCAGCAGCTTAGGTGGCTTGGACAGGGCCTTC
NA	TRBJ2-1	TRBV28	NA	CASEEDSSYNEQFF	TGTGCCAGCGAAGAAGACAGCTCCTACAATGAGCAGTTCTTC
NA	TRBJ2-3	TRBV6-5	once	CASSYGESTDTQYF	TGTGCCAGCAGTTACGGAGAAAGCACAGATACGCAGTATTTT
TRBD1	TRBJ1-2	TRBV5-1	NA	CASSSAVDDRAYGYTF	TGCGCCAGCAGCTCGGCCGTAGACGACAGGGCGTATGGCTACACCTTC
TRBD1	TRBJ1-1	TRBV20-1	NA	CSADRGREAFF	TGCAGTGCTGACAGGGGGCGCGAAGCTTTCTTT
TRBD1	TRBJ1-1	TRBV4-1	NA	CASSHQKQGAKTEAFF	TGCGCCAGCAGCCACCAAAAACAGGGGGCGAAAACTGAAGCTTTCTTT
NA	TRBJ1-1	TRBV19	NA	CASSIKPGNTEAFF	TGTGCCAGTAGTATCAAGCCAGGGAACACTGAAGCTTTCTTT
NA	TRBJ2-3	TRBV27	NA	CASSYQSVSTDTQYF	TGTGCCAGCAGCTACCAATCGGTTTCGACAGATACGCAGTATTTT
TRBD2	TRBJ2-1	TRBV2	NA	CASSMGLAGEQLQFF	TGTGCCAGCAGTATGGGACTAGCGGGAGAGCAGTTGCAGTTCTTC
NA	TRBJ1-4	TRBV13	NA	CASSLATRRVEKLFF	TGTGCCAGCAGCCTCGCGACAAGGAGGGTTGAAAAACTGTTTTTT
NA	TRBJ2-1	TRBV7-9	NA	CASSLVGSGNEQFF	TGTGCCAGCAGCTTAGTGGGTAGCGGCAATGAGCAGTTCTTC
NA	TRBJ1-1	TRBV6-5	once	CASSYREGEAFF	TGTGCCAGCAGTTACAGGGAGGGTGAAGCTTTCTTT
TRBD2	TRBJ2-1	TRBV29-1	NA	CSVGLAGVNEQFF	TGCAGCGTCGGACTAGCGGGAGTGAATGAGCAGTTCTTC
TRBD2	TRBJ2-5	TRBV4-1	once	CASSAGGIQETQYF	TGCGCCAGCAGTGCGGGGGGGATCCAAGAGACCCAGTACTTC
NA	TRBJ1-3	TRBV4-2	NA	CASSQDPSRRGNTIYF	TGTGCCAGCAGCCAAGATCCTTCCCGGAGGGGAAACACCATATATTTT
NA	TRBJ1-1	TRBV5-6	few	CASSPQGGLSGGTEAFF	TGTGCCAGCAGCCCGCAAGGCGGCCTTTCGGGGGGCACTGAAGCTTTCTTT
TRBD1	TRBJ1-3	TRBV6-5	NA	CASSSAGGGRSTIYF	TGTGCCAGCAGTAGCGCTGGAGGGGGCAGGAGCACCATATATTTT
NA	TRBJ1-5	TRBV7-9	NA	CASSLLDNQPQHF	TGTGCCAGCAGCTTATTAGATAATCAGCCCCAGCATTTT
NA	TRBJ2-3	TRBV29-1	NA	CSVEGLATDTQYF	TGCAGCGTTGAAGGGCTAGCTACAGATACGCAGTATTTT
NA	TRBJ1-2	TRBV5-1	NA	CASSSIGGINGYTF	TGCGCCAGCAGCAGTATAGGGGGAATCAATGGCTACACCTTC
NA	TRBJ1-2	TRBV9	few	CASSQLLGGDGYTF	TGTGCCAGCAGCCAACTTTTGGGCGGGGATGGCTACACCTTC
NA	TRBJ2-7	TRBV2	NA	CASRSGYEQYF	TGTGCCAGCAGATCAGGGTACGAGCAGTACTTC
NA	TRBJ2-1	TRBV6-5	NA	CASGSGPGIF	TGTGCCAGCGGCAGCGGGCCGGGGATCTTC
NA	TRBJ2-5	TRBV29-1	NA	CSVPRGSETQYF	TGCAGCGTTCCCCGGGGTTCAGAGACCCAGTACTTC
NA	TRBJ1-1	TRBV5-4	few	CASSVQGGPEAFF	TGTGCCAGCAGCGTACAGGGTGGCCCTGAAGCTTTCTTT
TRBD1	TRBJ1-6	TRBV10-3	NA	CAISEGDRVQNSPLHF	TGTGCCATCAGTGAGGGGGACAGGGTTCAGAATTCACCCCTCCACTTT
TRBD1	TRBJ1-2	TRBV7-9	NA	CASRSTGGDGYTF	TGTGCCAGCAGATCTACAGGGGGAGATGGCTACACCTTC
NA	TRBJ1-2	TRBV19	NA	CASSIGQGNGYTF	TGTGCCAGTAGTATAGGGCAGGGGAATGGCTACACCTTC
NA	TRBJ1-5	TRBV18	NA	CASSPTSAQNQPQHF	TGTGCCAGCTCACCCACGTCAGCACAGAATCAGCCCCAGCATTTT
NA	TRBJ2-5	TRBV7-9	NA	CASSPTRGKGQETQYF	TGTGCCAGCAGCCCGACGAGAGGGAAAGGGCAAGAGACCCAGTACTTC